These 22 T cell receptor beta chains were all obtained from the same sample, sequenced in a study of T cell repertoires in cytomegalovirus infection. TCRdb re-called the reads through MiXCR, storing one row per CDR3 protein. The repertoire holds 200,000 to 300,000 distinct CDR3 sequences, with roughly 6.5% as singletons. Sequenced: PBMCs. The receptors stem from a human donor in good health (CMV status not recorded). Some clones in this sample may be carry-over from other donors' samples.

This clonotype came up many times. The chain employs TRBV20-1 and TRBJ1-1; D possibly corresponds to TRBD1 (5 bases). The germline V and J ends were trimmed by 6 bases and 3 bases, with 11 bases remaining between them. The CDR3 runs 12 residues. Germline V lookup: CDR1 DFQATT, CDR2 SNEGSKA (reference sequence). The CDR3 coding sequence is TGCAGTGCCAGACCAGGGTACACTGAAGCTTTCTTT. Encoded protein: CSARPGYTEAFF.

This sequence joins TRBV12-3 or TRBV12-4 and TRBJ1-2, with D perhaps TRBD1 (6 bases). V lost 5 bases, J lost 2 bases, and 18 bases lay in between. This CDR3 has 16 residues. The CDR3: CASSRRQARINYGYTF. CDR3 sequence (DNA): TGTGCCAGCAGTCGTCGACAGGCCCGGATCAACTATGGCTACACCTTC.

This clonotype was counted ten times or more. The chain links TRBV23-1 to TRBJ1-6, with D hard to call. TRBV23-1 is an ORF; its function is uncertain. This CDR3 contains 20 residues. Between the trimmed V and J ends, which lost 1 base and 2 bases, there was a span of 21 bases. The CDR3: CASSQLSLRPTPAYNSPLHF. The CDR3, as DNA: TGCGCCAGCAGTCAATTGTCCCTTCGGCCGACCCCAGCCTATAATTCACCCCTCCACTTT.

This clonotype was counted many times. The rearrangement links TRBV19 to TRBJ1-2, with unresolved D. This CDR3 is built from 13 residues. V was shortened by 9 bases and J by 0 bases, with 11 bases between the two germline ends. Germline values: CDR1 LNHDA, CDR2 SQIVND (reference sequence). This chain's CDR3 is CASSGGANYGYTF. In DNA, the CDR3 is TGTGCCAGCTCTGGAGGAGCTAACTATGGCTACACCTTC.

Ten or more counts support this clonotype. The genes are TRBV5-1 and TRBJ1-1, with TRBD1 as a possible D gene (5 bases). CDR3 size: 14 residues. Germline CDR1 is SGHRS and CDR2 is YFSETQ. Trimming removed 0 bases from V and 6 bases from J, with 12 bases in between. The CDR3 region is CASSLGGDGAEAFF. The CDR3 DNA follows: TGCGCCAGCAGCTTGGGGGGGGACGGGGCTGAAGCTTTCTTT.

This clonotype was picked up many times. V is TRBV7-2 and J is TRBJ1-2, with D tentatively TRBD1 (6 bases). Trimming left V 0 bases short and J 4 bases short, with 12 bases between. Looked up from germline, CDR1 is SGHTA and CDR2 is FQGNSA. The CDR3 is 15 residues long. CDR3 residues: CASSLAVDRAYGYTF. In nucleotides, the CDR3 is TGTGCCAGCAGCTTAGCTGTGGACAGAGCCTATGGCTACACCTTC.

This clonotype was seen at least ten times. This rearrangement joins TRBV20-1 to TRBJ1-1; tentatively, D is TRBD1 (6 bases). The CDR3 has 14 residues. V lost 8 bases and J lost 3, with 19 bases in between. Germline CDR1 is DFQATT and CDR2 is SNEGSKA (reference sequence). The CDR3 is CSPWGAGSYTEAFF. The CDR3 DNA is TGCAGTCCCTGGGGGGCAGGCTCTTACACTGAAGCTTTCTTT.

The chain is built from TRBV28 and TRBJ2-6; D ambiguous. CDR3 length equals 14 residues. V lost 3 bases and J 1 base, leaving 4 bases between the germline ends. The germline V gene encodes CDR1 MDHEN and CDR2 SYDVKM. CDR3 loop: CASSFPSGANVLTF. CDR3 nucleotide sequence: TGTGCCAGCAGTTTTCCGTCTGGGGCCAACGTCCTGACTTTC.

The table lists this clonotype with many counts. The chain links TRBV7-2 to TRBJ2-1; D remains ambiguous. The V gene lost 4 bases and the J gene lost 7 bases, with 17 bases spanning the gap. This CDR3 region has 15 residues. Germline V gives CDR1 SGHTA, CDR2 FQGNSA. For the CDR3, the DNA is TGTGCCAGCAGCTCTAGACACTTGGACGGTAATGAGCAGTTCTTC. It specifies CASSSRHLDGNEQFF.

The table lists this clonotype with many counts. This sequence joins TRBV12-3 or TRBV12-4 and TRBJ2-5; D possibly corresponds to TRBD2 (5 bases). V was pared by 0 bases and J by 4 bases, with 15 bases between. This CDR3 comprises 16 residues. The CDR3 region is CASSLAVTVEGETQYF. The CDR3 coding sequence is TGTGCCAGCAGTTTAGCAGTTACAGTTGAGGGAGAGACCCAGTACTTC.

This clonotype was seen only a few times. J is TRBJ1-2 and V is TRBV20-1; maybe TRBD1 (5 bases). Trimming left V 2 bases short and J 8 bases short, with 21 bases between. There are 15 residues in the CDR3. Germline CDR1 and CDR2: DFQATT and SNEGSKA (reference sequence). The CDR3 DNA follows: TGCAGTGCTAGAATCTGGCAGGGCAGTTGGAGCGGCTACACCTTC. This gives the protein CSARIWQGSWSGYTF.

This clonotype occurred a few times. This chain connects TRBV20-1 to TRBJ1-2; no clear D. Germline-derived CDR1 and CDR2 are DFQATT and SNEGSKA (reference sequence). V lost 8 bases and J lost 0, with 1 base in between. The CDR3 spans 9 residues. The CDR3, as DNA: TGCAGTTCTAACTATGGCTACACCTTC. It is translated as CSSNYGYTF.

Many counts were recorded for this clonotype. This chain joins TRBV7-8 and TRBJ1-2; D uncertain. Germline CDR1 and CDR2: SGHVS and FQNEAQ. Trimming removed 8 bases at V and 5 bases at J, with 6 bases between. This CDR3 contains 10 residues. The chain's CDR3 is CASGGYGYTF. CDR3 DNA: TGTGCCAGCGGCGGGTATGGCTACACCTTC.

This clonotype was observed many times. The genes are TRBV19 and TRBJ2-1; 7 nucleotides align to TRBD1. The CDR3 contains 14 residues. V was pared by 6 bases and J by 1 base, with 3 bases of the junction left unmatched. Germline-derived CDR1 and CDR2 are LNHDA and SQIVND (reference sequence). This chain's CDR3 is CASSDRESYNEQFF. The CDR3 nucleotides are TGTGCCAGTAGCGACAGGGAATCCTACAATGAGCAGTTCTTC.

This clonotype was counted ten times or more. The rearrangement links TRBV7-9 to TRBJ1-2; 7 positions match TRBD1. From germline, CDR1 is SEHNR and CDR2 FQNEAQ (reference sequence). This CDR3 has 14 residues. V was clipped by 3 bases and J by 5 bases; unmatched bases: 6. This CDR3 reads CASSLEGGWYGYTF. As DNA, the CDR3 is TGTGCCAGCAGCTTGGAAGGGGGCTGGTATGGCTACACCTTC. Using reference TRBV7-9 and TRBJ1-2 for the parts outside the CDR3, the full variable domain is DTGVSQNPRHKITKRGQNVTFRCDPISEHNRLYWYRQTLGQGPEFLTYFQNEAQLEKSRLLSDRFSAERPKGSFSTLEIQRTEQGDSAMYLCASSLEGGWYGYTFGSGTRLTVV.

This clonotype appeared many times. The rearrangement joins TRBV5-4 to TRBJ1-2; D is perhaps TRBD1 (5 bases). V lost 2 bases to trimming and J lost 0 bases, with 11 bases between them. There are 15 residues in the CDR3. Germline V gives CDR1 SGHNT, CDR2 YYREEE (reference sequence). CDR3: CASSFPLTANYGYTF. The CDR3, as DNA: TGTGCCAGCAGCTTCCCCTTGACAGCTAACTATGGCTACACCTTC.

This clonotype was recorded many times. This rearrangement joins TRBV7-2 to TRBJ1-2, with 8 bases that match TRBD1. Germline CDR1 is SGHTA and CDR2 is FQGNSA. This CDR3 has 17 amino acids. V lost 1 base and J lost 7; bases outside the gene matches: 14. CDR3 sequence reads: CASSLVAGTGSLLGYTF. As DNA, the CDR3 is TGTGCCAGCAGCTTAGTAGCCGGGACAGGATCACTGCTTGGCTACACCTTC.

This clonotype has ten or more counts. The chain employs TRBV12-3 or TRBV12-4 and TRBJ1-6; 8 positions agree with TRBD1. J was trimmed by 7 bases and V by 6 bases; bases with no gene match: 8. The CDR3 has 15 residues. CDR3 DNA: TGTGCCAGCAGGGCGTCCGACAGGGGAAATTCACCCCTCCACTTT. Translating it yields CASRASDRGNSPLHF.

This clonotype was recorded at least ten times. The rearrangement uses TRBV6-6 and TRBJ1-4; D unclear. Germline V lookup: CDR1 MNHNY, CDR2 SVGAGI (reference sequence). The V end lost 0 bases, the J end lost 7 bases, and 9 bases lay between the germline ends. The length of the CDR3 is 14 residues. Here the CDR3 reads CASSYSGPGEKLFF. The CDR3 nucleotides are TGTGCCAGCAGTTACTCTGGGCCGGGTGAAAAACTGTTTTTT.

The V gene is TRBV13, the J gene TRBJ1-5, with a weak D call TRBD1 (6 bases). The germline V gene has CDR1 PRHDT and CDR2 FYEKMQ (reference sequence). This CDR3 is 14 amino acids long. Between the trimmed V and J ends, which lost 3 bases and 6 bases, there was a span of 12 bases. CDR3 DNA sequence: TGTGCCAGCAGCTTCACAGGGTCGGGTCAGCCCCAGCATTTT. This translates into CASSFTGSGQPQHF. Full variable domain (rest looked up from reference TRBV13 and TRBJ1-5): AAGVIQSPRHLIKEKRETATLKCYPIPRHDTVYWYQQGPGQDPQFLISFYEKMQSDKGSIPDRFSAQQFSDYHSELNMSSLELGDSALYFCASSFTGSGQPQHFGDGTRLSIL.

This clonotype has more than one count but fewer than ten. This chain uses TRBV29-1 with TRBJ2-7; 10 nucleotides line up with TRBD2. The CDR3 consists of 17 residues. Germline assignment: CDR1 SQVTM and CDR2 ANQGSEA. V dropped 6 bases and J dropped 5; count of bases not matched to a gene: 19. The CDR3 sequence is CSVVPMGERGGLNEQYF. CDR3 DNA sequence: TGCAGCGTCGTACCGATGGGGGAGCGGGGGGGCCTGAACGAGCAGTACTTC.

Ten or more counts support this clonotype. The chain couples TRBV11-2 to TRBJ2-2; 8 nucleotides line up with TRBD1. CDR1 and CDR2 (germline): SGHAT, FQNNGV. Trimming at V came to 9 bases and at J to 1 base, leaving 4 bases not matched to a gene. This CDR3 contains 14 residues. The CDR3 nucleotides read TGTGCCAGTACCGGGACAGGGAACACCGGGGAGCTGTTTTTT. Amino acids: CASTGTGNTGELFF.